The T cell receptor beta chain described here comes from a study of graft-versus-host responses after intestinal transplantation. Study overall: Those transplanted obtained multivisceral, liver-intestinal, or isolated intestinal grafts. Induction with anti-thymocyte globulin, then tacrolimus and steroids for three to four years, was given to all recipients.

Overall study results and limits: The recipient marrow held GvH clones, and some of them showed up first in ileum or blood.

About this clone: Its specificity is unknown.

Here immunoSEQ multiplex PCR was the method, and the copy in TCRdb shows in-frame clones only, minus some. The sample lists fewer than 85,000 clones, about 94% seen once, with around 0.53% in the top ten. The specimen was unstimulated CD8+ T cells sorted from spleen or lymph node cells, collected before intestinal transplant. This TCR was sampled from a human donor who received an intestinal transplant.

The CDR3 DNA sequence: TGTGCCAGCACTCCGGGACAGAGCTACGAGCAGTACTTC. Encoded protein: CASTPGQSYEQYF. The chain carries TRBV27 and TRBJ2-7, with 7 bases matching TRBD1. This CDR3 has 13 residues. V trimming: 7 bases; J trimming: 3 bases; junction bases outside the gene matches: 6. Germline V gene sequence: CDR1 MNHEY, CDR2 SMNVEV (reference sequence).